This is a list of T cell receptor beta chains from one sample in a study of blood T cell repertoires in COVID-19. TCRdb keeps only in-frame clones here, not all; method: immunoSEQ multiplex PCR. The sample has over 150,000 clones, under 95% seen once. The material sequenced was peripheral blood. The receptors come from a man aged 45 to 65 with acute or convalescent COVID-19. The CDR3 runs from the conserved cysteine through the conserved F or W. D genes are given only for firm matches. Expanded clones are given a class, and other clones once, few, many or no size at all.

>TRBD2|once|TRBJ2-3|TRBV11-2
CASSLFPSGSNTDTQYF
TGTGCCAGCAGCTTATTTCCAAGCGGGAGTAACACAGATACGCAGTATTTT
>TRBD2|-|TRBJ2-2|TRBV9
CASTENLAGDTGELFF
TGTGCCAGCACCGAAAATCTAGCGGGGGACACCGGGGAGCTGTTTTTT
>-|-|TRBJ1-3|TRBV7-8
CASSLEVQITGTPFSGNTIYF
TGTGCCAGCAGCTTAGAGGTCCAAATTACCGGGACACCGTTCTCTGGAAACACCATATATTTT
>TRBD1|-|TRBJ1-4|TRBV7-6
CASSLTPYRGTNEKLFF
TGTGCCAGCAGCTTAACCCCCTACAGGGGGACTAATGAAAAACTGTTTTTT
>-|-|TRBJ2-1|TRBV5-1
CASSLAGEGPFF
TGCGCCAGCAGCTTGGCGGGGGAAGGTCCGTTCTTC
>-|once|TRBJ1-6|TRBV14
CASSQGPAYGGSPLHF
TGTGCCAGCAGCCAAGGCCCAGCCTATGGGGGGTCACCCCTCCACTTT
>TRBD1|-|TRBJ1-2|TRBV7-2
CASSLVGQVQGGYTF
TGTGCCAGCAGCTTAGTTGGACAGGTCCAGGGTGGCTACACCTTC
>TRBD2|-|TRBJ2-2|TRBV9
CASSARTSAEGGTGELFF
TGTGCCAGCAGCGCCCGGACTAGCGCGGAAGGTGGCACCGGGGAGCTGTTTTTT
>-|-|TRBJ2-7|TRBV27
CASSFGGLYSYEQYF
TGTGCCAGCAGTTTCGGGGGGCTCTACTCCTACGAGCAGTACTTC
>-|-|TRBJ2-1|TRBV12-3/TRBV12-4
CASSLTVLNEQFF
TGTGCCAGCAGTTTAACAGTGTTAAATGAGCAGTTCTTC
>TRBD1|once|TRBJ1-6|TRBV11-2
CASSSGQGYNSPLHF
TGTGCCAGCAGCTCGGGACAGGGCTATAATTCACCCCTCCACTTT
>TRBD1|-|TRBJ1-5|TRBV18
CASSPGQDRASYNQPQHF
TGTGCCAGCTCACCAGGACAGGACAGGGCGTCCTACAATCAGCCCCAGCATTTT
>TRBD2|-|TRBJ2-5|TRBV24-1
CATSDNWPSGVEETQYF
TGTGCCACCAGTGATAACTGGCCTAGCGGGGTTGAAGAGACCCAGTACTTC
>-|-|TRBJ1-2|TRBV5-6
CASSLHTRGGYGYTF
TGTGCCAGCAGCTTGCACACCAGGGGTGGCTATGGCTACACCTTC
>-|-|TRBJ2-1|TRBV12-3/TRBV12-4
CASSPGQYNEQFF
TGTGCCAGCAGTCCAGGACAGTACAATGAGCAGTTCTTC
>-|-|TRBJ2-5|TRBV12-3/TRBV12-4
CASNRGGLETQYF
TGTGCCAGCAACCGGGGAGGTTTAGAGACCCAGTACTTC
>-|-|TRBJ2-7|TRBV27
CASAVSGIPAYEQYF
TGTGCCAGCGCCGTCTCCGGGATACCAGCCTACGAGCAGTACTTC
>-|-|TRBJ2-1|TRBV28
CASSHHTSYPSLFF
TGTGCCAGCAGCCACCACACTAGCTACCCCTCTCTGTTCTTC
>-|-|TRBJ1-2|TRBV4-1
CASSQEGRTNGYTF
TGCGCCAGCAGCCAAGAGGGGAGGACCAATGGCTACACCTTC
>-|few|TRBJ1-1|TRBV4-1
CASSQDHRTITEAFF
TGCGCCAGCAGCCAAGATCACAGGACCATTACTGAAGCTTTCTTT
>TRBD2|-|TRBJ2-7|TRBV27
CASSLWGGGSYEQYF
TGTGCCAGCAGTTTATGGGGCGGGGGGTCGTACGAGCAGTACTTC
>TRBD1|-|TRBJ1-5|TRBV18
CASSPGGQGDQPQHF
TGTGCCAGCTCACCGGGTGGACAGGGTGATCAGCCCCAGCATTTT
>-|-|TRBJ2-2|TRBV2
CASSPYRTANTGELFF
TGTGCCAGCAGCCCCTACCGGACAGCGAACACCGGGGAGCTGTTTTTT
>-|-|TRBJ2-7|TRBV5-6
CASRRRAESYEQYF
TGTGCCAGCAGGCGGCGGGCGGAGTCCTACGAGCAGTACTTC
>TRBD1|-|TRBJ1-4|TRBV28
CASGGQGAGGKLFF
TGTGCCTCCGGAGGACAGGGGGCAGGGGGAAAACTGTTTTTT
>-|-|TRBJ2-1|TRBV10-3
CAISGEASLLEVLFF
TGTGCCATCAGCGGTGAAGCTTCGTTACTAGAAGTTCTGTTCTTC
>-|few|TRBJ2-3|TRBV7-9
CASSLASRPDTQYF
TGTGCCAGCAGCTTAGCGAGTCGCCCAGATACGCAGTATTTT
>TRBD1|-|TRBJ1-6|TRBV5-1
CASSLAGTGNSPLHF
TGCGCCAGCAGCTTGGCGGGGACAGGGAACTCACCCCTCCACTTT
>-|-|TRBJ2-1|TRBV7-9
CASSFRNEQFF
TGTGCCAGCAGCTTCAGGAATGAGCAGTTCTTC
>-|-|TRBJ1-2|TRBV11-2
CASSSRGGFYGYTF
TGTGCCAGCAGCTCACGGGGGGGTTTCTATGGCTACACCTTC
>TRBD2|-|TRBJ2-3|TRBV4-2
CASSQLLAGGPDTQYF
TGTGCCAGCAGCCAGCTCCTAGCGGGAGGGCCGGATACGCAGTATTTT
>TRBD1|-|TRBJ2-1|TRBV28
CASSFTRTGGFEQFF
TGTGCCAGCAGTTTCACAAGGACAGGGGGCTTCGAGCAGTTCTTC
>-|-|TRBJ2-5|TRBV7-9
CASSFRQGPSGETQYF
TGTGCCAGCAGCTTTCGGCAGGGCCCATCCGGTGAGACCCAGTACTTC
>-|once|TRBJ2-7|TRBV5-1
CASSSGRGVTYEQYF
TGCGCCAGCAGCTCGGGGAGGGGGGTTACCTACGAGCAGTACTTC
>-|few|TRBJ2-2|TRBV21-1
CASSNRGTTGELFF
TGTGCCAGCAGCAACCGCGGGACGACCGGGGAGCTGTTTTTT
>-|once|TRBJ1-2|TRBV6-2/TRBV6-3
CASSYWQGYGYTF
TGTGCCAGCAGTTACTGGCAGGGGTATGGCTACACCTTC
>-|-|TRBJ1-1|TRBV19
CASRAQADMNTEAFF
TGTGCCAGTAGGGCTCAGGCGGACATGAACACTGAAGCTTTCTTT
>-|-|TRBJ2-7|TRBV6-5
CASSYSGLDSSYEQYF
TGTGCCAGCAGTTACTCGGGACTCGACAGCTCCTACGAGCAGTACTTC
>-|-|TRBJ1-1|TRBV29-1
CSATTQDGGYTEAFF
TGCAGCGCTACGACGCAGGACGGGGGGTACACTGAAGCTTTCTTT
>TRBD2|-|TRBJ2-7|TRBV29-1
CSVRTSGIYEQYF
TGCAGCGTGAGGACTAGCGGGATCTACGAGCAGTACTTC
>-|-|TRBJ1-5|TRBV19
CASSQQLNQPQHF
TGTGCCAGTAGTCAACAGCTAAATCAGCCCCAGCATTTT